These T cell receptor beta chains were read from a single sample in a study of identical twins. TCRdb used MiXCR to reprocess the 5' RACE reads, holding one entry per CDR3 protein. The sample lists some 760,000 distinct CDR3 sequences; around a sixth were seen once. These same records also appear under a second study, on T cells expressing NK-cell markers.

What was sequenced was PBMCs. These receptors were taken from a young woman in good health. CDR3s include the opening cysteine and the closing phenylalanine or tryptophan. Expanded clones are given a class, and other clones once, few, many or no size at all.

few	TRBJ1-1	TRBV20-1	CSAVSPGASEAFF
many	TRBJ2-2	TRBV20-1	CSARQDTGELFF
NA	TRBJ2-3	TRBV5-1	CASSLLDGRAPDTQYF
NA	TRBJ2-2	TRBV6-2/TRBV6-3	CASTSGGELFF
NA	TRBJ2-7	TRBV20-1	CSARPGRNPYEQYF
once	TRBJ2-7	TRBV18	CASSPNAGFGGEQYF
once	TRBJ2-1	TRBV10-3	CAIRDYNEQLF
once	TRBJ2-7	TRBV27	CASSYRPGTSGSYEQYF
NA	TRBJ2-1	TRBV18	CASSPLPGSGEQFF
few	TRBJ1-2	TRBV5-4	CASRTGTVGGYGYTF
NA	TRBJ2-7	TRBV5-1	CASSGDGAVQYF
few	TRBJ2-5	TRBV7-6	CASSSRAGRETQYF
few	TRBJ1-1	TRBV12-3/TRBV12-4	CASSFGAQGIEAFF
NA	TRBJ2-1	TRBV18	CASSRLAGAGDERFF
NA	TRBJ2-1	TRBV9	CASSVEGGGGALNEQFF
NA	TRBJ1-1	TRBV12-3/TRBV12-4	CASSLRQGFGEAFF
NA	TRBJ1-1	TRBV11-2	CASGTGGLGEAFF
few	TRBJ2-3	TRBV20-1	CSARDRRTGTDTQYF
NA	TRBJ2-7	TRBV5-1	CASSERTGSSSYEQYF
NA	TRBJ2-4	TRBV20-1	CSARDIIKNIQYF
NA	TRBJ2-3	TRBV27	CASSPGTSGRYTQYF
few	TRBJ2-3	TRBV11-2	CASSSPGRSTDTQYF
NA	TRBJ2-1	TRBV7-2	CASSLFGAGQGDEQFF
few	TRBJ2-3	TRBV5-1	CASRSSSTDTQYF
few	TRBJ2-7	TRBV12-3/TRBV12-4	CASSLWGGSHEQYF